These T cell receptor beta chains were read from a single sample in a study of cytomegalovirus exposure and HLA in healthy donors. Clones were sequenced by immunoSEQ multiplex PCR, and TCRdb holds only the in-frame ones, with some missing. The sample holds about 160,000 clones, 82% seen once. Sequencing was performed on PBMCs. The receptor set was obtained from a girl aged 2 to 9 in good health and CMV-seropositive. The CDR3 runs from the conserved cysteine through the conserved F or W. Some rows mark clone size as missing; the rest say once, few, many or name a class of expanded clone.

>20|-|TRBV4-1
CASSQDPIAARAKVKNIQYF
>15|-|TRBV10-1
CASSESGLNTGELFF
>13|-|TRBV7-9
CASSLETGEKLFF
>17|-|TRBV7-9
CASSNRRRRVSPDTQYF
>13|-|TRBV30
CAWSTLANTEAFF
>16|-|TRBV11-2
CASSSTGLAGEREQFF
>18|-|TRBV13
CASSLGLAGVSTPGEQYF
>13|-|TRBV2
CASSKEGGQPQHF
>12|-|TRBV5-1
CASSLGTGTAFF
>13|-|TRBV28
CASSSGQDDEQFF
>14|-|TRBV29-1
CSVGVTREVTEAFF
>15|few|TRBV30
CAWSFTGGAGEKLFF
>14|-|TRBV5-1
CASSLGGHDGEQFF
>12|-|TRBV15
CATSRGADEQFF
>16|-|TRBV4-1
CASSQRFFAGKETQYF
>14|-|TRBV2
CARSLLAGPYEQYF
>15|-|TRBV7-9
CASTHPRDSNTEAFF
>19|-|TRBV27
CASRRLEGQEPDSNQPQHF
>14|few|TRBV30
CAWSQGRGQETQYF
>17|-|TRBV30
CAWSVLQGALRPDTQYF
>14|-|TRBV6-4
CASSQDSENTEAFF
>13|-|TRBV4-1
CASSQGANYEQYF
>15|-|TRBV30
CAWTKVGGTNEKLFF
>13|-|TRBV5-1
CASSEGDDSPLHF
>13|-|TRBV30
CAWSVDGSYEQYF
>15|-|TRBV7-3
CASSQTGGEADTQYF
>16|-|TRBV5-1
CASSLGTSGTYNEQFF
>13|once|TRBV28
CASSLGGTYEQYF
>19|-|TRBV2
CASSAVVGGTSGSYNEQFF
>14|few|TRBV5-1
CASRPGQDSYEQYF
>16|-|TRBV5-3
CARSWEGQGPRDTQYF
>14|-|TRBV6-1
CAGAQGLSYNEQFF
>13|-|TRBV18
CASSPEGAYGYTF
>14|once|TRBV4-1
CASSQVWPHNEQFF
>16|-|TRBV30
CAWSVIKATLNYGYTF
>16|-|TRBV4-2
CASSQELAASTDTQYF
>15|-|TRBV2
CASISDRGSNQPQHF